This T cell receptor (beta chain) was retrieved from a study of blood T cell repertoires in COVID-19. Looking at the study overall: Whether acute or convalescent, the COVID-19 samples came from the United States, Italy and Spain. From T cells, B-cell-depleted T cells, or PBMCs came the material, which was cDNA or gDNA.

The CDR3 extends over 14 amino acids. V gave up 2 bases and J gave up 10 bases; unmatched junction bases: 5. Germline values: CDR1 SGHTA, CDR2 FQGNSA. TCRdb's table, derived via immunoSEQ multiplex PCR, lists solely in-frame clones and lacks some. The top ten hold roughly half of the sample, which has 25,000 to 35,000 clones, approximately 89% seen once. This clonotype was sampled from a human donor with acute or convalescent COVID-19. The donor label of this sample is uncertain. The sequenced material came from peripheral blood. The chain joins TRBV7-2 to TRBJ1-2; 12 nucleotides agree with TRBD1. Written as DNA, the CDR3 is TGTGCCAGCAGCTTACATTGGGACAGGGGGCTCTACACCTTC. Amino acid sequence: CASSLHWDRGLYTF.